Listed below are T cell receptor beta chains from one sample, sequenced in a study of blood T cells in healthy people across ages. TCRdb re-derived calls from the 5' RACE reads in MiXCR, one entry per CDR3 protein. The table shows around 750,000 distinct CDR3 sequences, with approximately 55% occurring only once. The sample consisted of blood. These receptors were obtained from a man of 80 years or more in good health. CDR3s include the opening cysteine and the closing phenylalanine or tryptophan. The order of the fields is J gene, clone size, V gene, CDR3 protein. The size field is filled for only some rows; it gives once, few, many or a size class.

>NA|few|TRBV24-1
CATSDGGRAYEQYF
>TRBJ2-5|NA|TRBV7-9
CASSLIRRGAQEQYF
>NA|NA|TRBV20-1
CSARRPGAETQYF
>TRBJ2-1|NA|TRBV18
CASSPRGQDYNEQFF
>TRBJ1-5|few|TRBV28
CASLTKRQPQHF
>TRBJ1-2|few|TRBV27
CASSPDRVIGYTF
>TRBJ1-2|NA|TRBV7-3
CASSVNRGGTGYTF
>TRBJ2-3|NA|TRBV29-1
CSVNRGDSTDTQYF
>TRBJ1-2|NA|TRBV3-1
CASSQEIPGTGAGRGYTF
>TRBJ2-7|NA|TRBV27
CASSLSGRAKKQYF
>TRBJ2-5|few|TRBV29-1
CSVGPGGAGGSQYF
>TRBJ1-2|NA|TRBV28
CASSPPSNYGYTF
>TRBJ2-1|few|TRBV11-2
CASSLALADYNEQFF
>NA|NA|TRBV10-3
CAISAPGLAGGVSYNEQYF
>TRBJ2-5|many|TRBV5-1
CASSSKGLEETQYF
>TRBJ2-3|few|TRBV20-1
CSARERTQYF
>TRBJ2-7|few|TRBV7-8
CASSMGLANGEQYF
>TRBJ2-5|NA|TRBV7-9
CASGSGLAGGQETQYF
>TRBJ2-7|NA|TRBV7-4
CASSLRRQISYEQYF
>TRBJ2-3|NA|TRBV2
CASRTSGGSTDTQYF
>TRBJ2-1|NA|TRBV9
CASSTAVLAAGYNEQFF
>TRBJ1-2|few|TRBV5-1
CASSLGDRPLGGYTF
>TRBJ2-6|NA|TRBV27
CASSIWTSSPGANVLTF
>TRBJ2-7|NA|TRBV20-1
CSARTVAGGLYNEQYF
>TRBJ2-5|NA|TRBV12-3/TRBV12-4
CASSLGGASHQETQYF
>TRBJ1-5|NA|TRBV20-1
CSARRYSNQPQHF
>TRBJ2-1|NA|TRBV5-1
CASSLATSGIDEQFF
>TRBJ1-1|NA|TRBV10-3
CAISDGGEEAFF
>TRBJ2-1|few|TRBV20-1
CSATHRAGKYNEEQFF
>TRBJ2-5|NA|TRBV2
CASSFLAGQGNEQYF
>TRBJ2-7|NA|TRBV5-1
CANSLVRERDEQYF
>TRBJ1-2|NA|TRBV7-9
CTSSLGQAHGYTF
>TRBJ2-1|NA|TRBV5-1
CASSSGWQLSSYNEQFF
>TRBJ2-1|NA|TRBV5-1
CASSLALTAIAGPGNEQFF
>TRBJ2-3|few|TRBV4-2
CASTQGDGGYAYF
>TRBJ2-5|NA|TRBV18
CASSPAQVQETQYF
>TRBJ2-7|NA|TRBV5-1
CASSLSGLAGVSSYEQYF
>TRBJ2-1|NA|TRBV7-9
CASSSPTREQFF
>TRBJ2-1|NA|TRBV15
CATSRDTTAGGNEQFF
>TRBJ1-2|NA|TRBV11-2
CASSHIDWTGANYGYTF
>NA|NA|TRBV20-1
CSAKQDEQYF